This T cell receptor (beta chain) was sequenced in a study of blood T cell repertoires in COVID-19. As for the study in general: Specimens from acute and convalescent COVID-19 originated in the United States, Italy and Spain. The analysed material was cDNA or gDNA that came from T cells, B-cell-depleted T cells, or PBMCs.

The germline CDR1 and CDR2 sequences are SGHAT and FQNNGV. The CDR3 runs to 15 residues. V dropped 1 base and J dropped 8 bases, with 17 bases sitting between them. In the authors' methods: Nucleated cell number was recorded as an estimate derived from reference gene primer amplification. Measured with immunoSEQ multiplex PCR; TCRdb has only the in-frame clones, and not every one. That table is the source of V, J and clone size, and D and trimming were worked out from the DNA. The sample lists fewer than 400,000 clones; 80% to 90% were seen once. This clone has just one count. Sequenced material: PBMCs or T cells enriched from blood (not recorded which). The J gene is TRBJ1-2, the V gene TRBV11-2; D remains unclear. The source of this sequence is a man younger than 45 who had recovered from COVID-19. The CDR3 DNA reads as TGTGCCAGCAGCTTAGTTCGACTAGACGCGGCCGGCTACACCTTC. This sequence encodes CASSLVRLDAAGYTF. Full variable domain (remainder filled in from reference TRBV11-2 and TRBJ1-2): EAGVAQSPRYKIIEKRQSVAFWCNPISGHATLYWYQQILGQGPKLLIQFQNNGVVDDSQLPKDRFSAERLKGVDSTLKIQPAKLEDSAVYLCASSLVRLDAAGYTFGSGTRLTVV.